The clone carrying this T cell receptor beta chain was seen a few times. Antigen specificity is unknown. These data belong to a study of shared clonotypes between healthy human individuals. The V gene lost 5 bases and the J gene lost 7 bases, with 18 bases spanning the gap. Looked up from germline, CDR1 is MNHEY and CDR2 is SVGAGI. The CDR3 is 15 amino acids. Over several immunoSEQ plates, each subset's genomic DNA was distributed in even portions. Profiled with immunoSEQ multiplex PCR; TCRdb holds only in-frame clones, not every one. Of around 940,000 clones in the sample, about 80% were seen once. Whole-study findings and limits: What naive subsets generally showed was a larger estimated richness than memory subsets showed.

The receptor comes from a young man in good health. The chain couples TRBV6-5 to TRBJ2-1; TRBD2 is a possible D gene (6 bases). Sequencing was done on a sample of memory CD4+ T cells sorted from blood. Sample subset: CD45RA-negative fraction. The CDR3 DNA reads as TGTGCCAGCAGTCTTACCCCGACTAGGACGAATGAGCAGTTCTTC. Translation gives CASSLTPTRTNEQFF.